A selection of T cell receptor beta chains follows, all from one sample in a study of Graves' ophthalmopathy and Graves' hyperthyroidism. TCRdb ran MiXCR on the multiplex PCR reads and lists one entry per CDR3 protein. The data hold 230,000 or so distinct CDR3 sequences, with 45% observed a single time. Sequences were obtained from peripheral blood. The source is an adult man with Graves' ophthalmopathy. Both conserved end residues are part of each CDR3.

J gene | CDR3 length | V gene | CDR3 protein
TRBJ1-1 | 11 | TRBV7-3 | CAWSGGTEAFF
TRBJ1-2 | 15 | TRBV2 | CASSEDRGETRGYTF
TRBJ1-6 | 14 | TRBV24-1 | CASSRPGTGSPLHF
TRBJ1-2 | 15 | TRBV5-4 | CASSPRGAGGSGYTF
TRBJ2-5 | 14 | TRBV7-9 | CASSLSQAQETQYF
TRBJ1-2 | 15 | TRBV11-2 | CASSSPSAGRGGYTF
TRBJ2-5 | 18 | TRBV12-3/TRBV12-4 | CASSLSLAGDRNQETQYF
TRBJ1-1 | 16 | TRBV15 | CATSRSLTLMNTEAFF
TRBJ2-6 | 17 | TRBV12-3/TRBV12-4 | CASSFWTVDSGANVLTF
TRBJ1-1 | 14 | TRBV11-1 | CASSPWQLNTEAFF
TRBJ2-7 | 15 | TRBV7-9 | CASSSIDRGGHEQYF
TRBJ1-2 | 13 | TRBV29-1 | CSVVQGAGYGYTF
TRBJ1-6 | 14 | TRBV12-3/TRBV12-4 | CASSLRSGNSPLHF
TRBJ1-1 | 13 | TRBV10-3 | CAISLGKNTEAFF
TRBJ1-2 | 13 | TRBV10-3 | CAITNRSNYGYTF
TRBJ1-5 | 14 | TRBV6-4 | CASSEGHSNQPQHF
TRBJ1-6 | 12 | TRBV9 | CASSASNSPLHF
TRBJ2-7 | 14 | TRBV10-3 | CAISPDRGSYEQYF
TRBJ1-2 | 14 | TRBV12-3/TRBV12-4 | CASSRTGEDYGYTF
TRBJ2-2 | 15 | TRBV19 | CASSMDGIYTGELFF
TRBJ1-6 | 13 | TRBV9 | CASSVAPGTPLHF
TRBJ1-6 | 13 | TRBV27 | CASSFSSGSPLHF
TRBJ1-4 | 14 | TRBV12-3/TRBV12-4 | CASSFGGYGEKLFF
TRBJ2-7 | 14 | TRBV2 | CASSGGRANYEQYF
TRBJ1-1 | 15 | TRBV15 | CATSRLDTANTEAFF
TRBJ1-1 | 15 | TRBV19 | CASSTRTGPNGEAFF
TRBJ2-5 | 17 | TRBV5-5 | CASSSVGRGRFQETQYF
TRBJ1-2 | 14 | TRBV29-1 | CSVAWDRPNYGYTF
TRBJ2-7 | 15 | TRBV5-6 | CASSKTSGGIYEQYF
TRBJ2-7 | 15 | TRBV7-9 | CASSNTGTKPYEQYF
TRBJ1-1 | 13 | TRBV12-3/TRBV12-4 | CASSSREGSEAFF
TRBJ2-7 | 18 | TRBV7-9 | CASSFPTLAGGSSYEQYF
TRBJ2-7 | 14 | TRBV20-1 | CSARDPRGSYEQYF
TRBJ1-3 | 17 | TRBV4-1 | CASSQTPGQVSGNTIYF
TRBJ1-5 | 14 | TRBV2 | CASSRLAGPETQHF
TRBJ1-1 | 14 | TRBV7-2 | CASSPRDRDTEAFF
TRBJ2-7 | 13 | TRBV15 | CATSRRQGLEQYF
TRBJ2-5 | 17 | TRBV7-3 | CASSQDIERGERETQYF
TRBJ1-3 | 14 | TRBV29-1 | CSVEGPTEGNTIYF
TRBJ1-5 | 15 | TRBV5-1 | CASSMGQGPYQPQHF
TRBJ1-6 | 19 | TRBV19 | CASSIVFRHRDGSNSPLHF
TRBJ2-7 | 14 | TRBV6-6 | CASSQRDRSYEQYF
TRBJ2-2 | 17 | TRBV19 | CASSIAPGTSSTGELFF
TRBJ1-5 | 17 | TRBV7-3 | CASSLVGTGAVNQPQHF
TRBJ2-5 | 18 | TRBV7-2 | CASSLGGTSGSYQETQYF
TRBJ2-5 | 15 | TRBV7-9 | CASSSTSGRDETQYF
TRBJ2-7 | 14 | TRBV9 | CASSARASPYEQYF
TRBJ1-6 | 14 | TRBV19 | CASSTRQQHSPLHF
TRBJ2-3 | 16 | TRBV20-1 | CSAGSGLPIPTDTQYF
TRBJ2-7 | 10 | TRBV20-1 | CSAAAGLLYF
TRBJ2-2 | 16 | TRBV5-1 | CASSPPDRENTGELFF
TRBJ1-4 | 15 | TRBV10-3 | CAISESRAANEKLFF
TRBJ2-7 | 15 | TRBV5-1 | CASSLADLRVDEQYF
TRBJ1-6 | 15 | TRBV7-2 | CASSLGTGRNSPLHF
TRBJ2-7 | 15 | TRBV10-2 | CASSESGTGTYGQYF